This passage covers 32 T cell receptor beta chains from one sample sequenced in a study of blood T cells in healthy people across ages. Then a second PCR, running roughly 7 to 11 cycles, was carried out with a sample-barcoded 5' primer and a J-beta primer mix. Via MiXCR, TCRdb re-called the 5' RACE reads, giving one row per CDR3 protein. The sample carries about 670,000 distinct CDR3 sequences, about 51% recorded once. Sequences were obtained from blood. The receptors derive from a woman aged 80 or over in good health.

The chain links TRBV7-9 to TRBJ2-6; no firm D call. The CDR3 runs to 18 residues. Germline V lookup: CDR1 SEHNR, CDR2 FQNEAQ (reference sequence). The V and J ends lost 4 bases and 3 bases respectively, with 19 bases between them. As DNA, the CDR3 is TGTGCCAGCAGCTCGCCTGAGACTGACCGGCTTGGGGCCAACGTCCTGACTTTC. As protein: CASSSPETDRLGANVLTF.

The chain employs TRBV27 and TRBJ1-2, with 10 bases matching TRBD1. The CDR3 runs 14 residues. CDR1 and CDR2 from the germline V gene are MNHEY and SMNVEV (reference sequence). The V and J ends lost 2 bases and 8 bases, in that order; junction bases with no gene match: 5. The CDR3 nucleotides read TGTGCCAGCAGTTTACGGGACAGGGGAGCGGGCTACACCTTC. Its translation: CASSLRDRGAGYTF.

Only a few counts were recorded for this clonotype. The rearrangement links TRBV28 to TRBJ1-2, with D possibly being TRBD1 (6 bases). V was cut by 3 bases and J by 2 bases, with 10 bases left in between. CDR3 length: 14 amino acids. Looked up from germline, CDR1 is MDHEN and CDR2 is SYDVKM. Written as DNA, the CDR3 is TGTGCCAGCAGTTTTGGGGGGCGAAACTATGGCTACACCTTC. Translation gives CASSFGGRNYGYTF.

This CDR3 is CASSTPRRGEAFF. CDR3 bases: TGTGCCAGCAGTACCCCCCGTCGAGGTGAAGCTTTCTTT. The chain couples TRBV6-5 to TRBJ1-1; D gene uncertain. Germline assignment: CDR1 MNHEY and CDR2 SVGAGI. The CDR3 sequence is 13 residues long. V was shortened by 5 bases and J by 7 bases, with 14 bases between the two germline ends.

CDR3 region: CASSYGTSGYTDTQYF. In DNA, the CDR3 is TGTGCCAGCAGTTATGGGACTAGCGGCTACACAGATACGCAGTATTTT. This chain links TRBV6-2 or TRBV6-3 with TRBJ2-3, with 11 bases aligning to TRBD2. V trimming: 3 bases; J trimming: 2 bases; junction bases outside the gene matches: 4. The CDR3 is 16 amino acids. From germline, CDR1 is MNHEY and CDR2 SVGEGT.

This clonotype was observed at least ten times. This chain links TRBV4-1 with TRBJ2-7, with D hard to call. This CDR3 region has 14 residues. Trimming left V 2 bases short and J 6 bases short, with 14 bases between. The germline gives CDR1 MGHRA, CDR2 YSYEKL. The CDR3 here is CASSQSPAVAEQYF. CDR3 nucleotides: TGCGCCAGCAGCCAATCGCCTGCTGTCGCCGAGCAGTACTTC.

This clonotype occurred many times. The CDR3 nucleotides are TGTGCCAGCAGCCAAGATATAGGACAGTCCTACGAGCAGTACTTC. Translated, it gives CASSQDIGQSYEQYF. The rearrangement joins TRBV3-1 to TRBJ2-7, with D perhaps TRBD1 (6 bases). This CDR3 contains 15 residues. Trimming removed 0 bases from V and 1 base from J, with 10 bases in between. From germline, CDR1 is LGHDT and CDR2 YNNKEL (reference sequence).

Remarks on this clonotype: This may be a read error: a much more frequent sequence differs by one nucleotide. The chain is built from TRBV28 and TRBJ2-7; D is perhaps TRBD2 (5 bases). Germline CDR1 and CDR2: MDHEN and SYDVKM. The CDR3 sequence is 15 residues long. As DNA, the CDR3 is TGTGCCAGCAGTTCCTCAGCGGTAAACCCCTACGGGCAGTACTTC. Its protein product is CASSSSAVNPYGQYF.

This chain uses TRBV4-3 with TRBJ2-7; 10 bases align to TRBD2. Germline V gene sequence: CDR1 LGHNA, CDR2 YSLEER. Germline trimming cut 1 base from V and 3 bases from J; bases unmatched to any gene: 6. The CDR3 consists of 16 residues. The CDR3 here is CASSQGLLAGVYEQYF. The CDR3 DNA reads as TGCGCCAGCAGCCAAGGATTGCTAGCGGGAGTCTACGAGCAGTACTTC.

In its sample, this clonotype was seen many times. The chain employs TRBV5-1 and TRBJ2-1; the match to TRBD2 covers 16 bases. The CDR3 length is 17 residues. CDR1 is SGHRS, CDR2 YFSETQ, per germline. V trimming: 5 bases; J trimming: 4 bases; junction bases outside the gene matches: 6. The CDR3 DNA reads as TGCGCCAGCAGGCCCGGGACTAGCGGGAGGGGATACAATGAGCAGTTCTTC. It yields the protein CASRPGTSGRGYNEQFF.

As regards this clonotype: A read error may be the cause here, since a much bigger clone is one base away. This chain connects TRBV12-3 or TRBV12-4 to TRBJ2-5; 10 nucleotides align to TRBD1. The CDR3 is 13 amino acids. The junction had 7 bases not matched to a gene; V was cut back by 6 bases and J by 9 bases. Here the CDR3 reads CASRDRGKEAQYF. CDR3 sequence (DNA): TGTGCCAGCAGGGACAGGGGGAAGGAGGCCCAGTACTTC.

In this sample, this clonotype turned up many times. The chain joins TRBV5-1 to TRBJ2-1, with TRBD2 matching over 9 bases. CDR3 length: 16 residues. V shed 0 bases and J 8 bases; nucleotides not matched to a gene: 9. Looked up from germline, CDR1 is SGHRS and CDR2 is YFSETQ. CDR3 DNA: TGCGCCAGCAGCTTGGCGCTAGCGGGGATTTGGGATGAGCAGTTCTTC. Translation gives CASSLALAGIWDEQFF.

This clonotype was detected many times. The rearrangement links TRBV7-9 to TRBJ2-4, with D maybe TRBD2 (6 bases). Trimming removed 5 bases from V and 5 bases from J, with 16 bases in between. Germline lookup yields CDR1 SEHNR and CDR2 FQNEAQ (reference sequence). The CDR3 totals 15 residues. CDR3 residues: CASSRFGGFENIQYF. CDR3 nucleotide sequence: TGTGCCAGCAGCCGCTTTGGAGGGTTCGAAAACATTCAGTACTTC.

This chain joins TRBV6-5 and TRBJ2-3; D may match TRBD1 or TRBD2 (6 bases each). Germline CDR1 and CDR2: MNHEY and SVGAGI. CDR3 length: 17 amino acids. Trimming took 0 bases from V and 0 from J, leaving 13 bases between them. The CDR3 sequence is CASSYSGGSTSTDTQYF. The CDR3 DNA follows: TGTGCCAGCAGTTACTCGGGGGGCTCAACTAGCACAGATACGCAGTATTTT.

Of note for this clonotype: A much larger clone differs from this one at a single base, so this may be a read error. The CDR3 protein is CASSDRGEYGHTF. The CDR3, as DNA: TGTGCCAGCAGTGACAGGGGGGAATATGGCCACACCTTC. The V and J genes are TRBV12-3 or TRBV12-4 and TRBJ1-2, with 9 nucleotides matching TRBD1. The CDR3 runs to 13 residues.

The chain links TRBV10-3 to TRBJ1-2, with unresolved D. The CDR3 is 18 amino acids. Deletions cut 6 bases from V and 3 bases from J, with 26 bases between. Per germline, CDR1 ENHRY and CDR2 SYGVKD. The CDR3 DNA reads as TGTGCCATCAGCGACCCGCGCCCTGAGGACGGGAGCTACTATGGCTACACCTTC. Translating gives CAISDPRPEDGSYYGYTF.

The chain carries TRBV11-2 and TRBJ2-1; 7 positions match TRBD2. Trimming removed 1 base from V and 8 bases from J; junction bases left unmatched: 8. CDR3 length equals 15 residues. Germline V lookup: CDR1 SGHAT, CDR2 FQNNGV. As DNA, the CDR3 is TGTGCCAGCAGCTTAGTGACTAGCAGAGACGATGAGCAGTTCTTC. Translating gives CASSLVTSRDDEQFF.

The CDR3 coding sequence is TGTGCCAGCTCACCATTCCGGGCCCGGACATCCTACGAGCAGTACTTC. Protein: CASSPFRARTSYEQYF. V and J are TRBV18 and TRBJ2-4; weak D call: TRBD1 (5 bases). TRBJ2-7 matches the DNA end more closely, so the J call is doubtful. This CDR3 is built from 16 residues. Germline V gene lookup returns CDR1 KGHSH and CDR2 LQKENI.

In its sample, this clonotype was seen a few times. V usage is TRBV4-1 and J usage is TRBJ2-1; maybe TRBD2 (5 bases). The CDR3 contains 15 residues. V dropped 0 bases and J dropped 9 bases, with 15 bases sitting between them. Germline CDR1 and CDR2: MGHRA and YSYEKL. The CDR3 here is CASSQEGVRVGEQFF. CDR3 nucleotides: TGCGCCAGCAGCCAAGAGGGAGTACGGGTCGGTGAGCAGTTCTTC.

This clonotype has just a few counts. A clone one base away is much larger, so this may be a read error. This rearrangement joins TRBV5-6 to TRBJ2-1, with 9 bases matching TRBD1. Near its end, the DNA agrees better with TRBJ2-7, so the J call may be wrong. The germline V gene has CDR1 SGHDT and CDR2 YYEEEE. The CDR3 covers 16 residues. The CDR3 DNA follows: TGTGCCAGCAGCGGGACCGGGACAGGGATCAACAATGAGCAGTACTTC. Protein product: CASSGTGTGINNEQYF.

V is TRBV10-3 and J is TRBJ2-5, with D possibly called TRBD1 or TRBD2 (6 bases each). This CDR3 has 14 residues. From germline, CDR1 is ENHRY and CDR2 SYGVKD. V was cut by 3 bases and J by 4 bases, with 12 bases left in between. CDR3 region: CAISEVEGGETQYF. DNA of the CDR3: TGTGCCATCAGTGAAGTCGAGGGGGGAGAGACCCAGTACTTC.

This clonotype was observed at least ten times. V gene TRBV20-1 combines with J gene TRBJ2-1; 7 nucleotides agree with TRBD2. Trimming at V came to 3 bases and at J to 6 bases, leaving 11 bases not matched to a gene. This CDR3 has 15 residues. Germline CDR1 and CDR2: DFQATT and SNEGSKA (reference sequence). DNA for the CDR3: TGCAGTGCTAGTTCCGGGAGGTTCGTGGGCAATGAGCAGTTCTTC. The encoded protein is CSASSGRFVGNEQFF.

The chain couples TRBV5-5 to TRBJ2-2; TRBD1 is a possible D gene (6 bases). V was cut by 4 bases and J by 0 bases, with 13 bases left in between. Germline V CDR1 and CDR2: SGHKS, YYEKEE (reference sequence). The CDR3 loop spans 16 amino acids. The CDR3 DNA reads TGTGCCAGCAGCGGGTTGGGGACACCGAACACCGGGGAGCTGTTTTTT. Its protein is CASSGLGTPNTGELFF. Full variable domain (rest looked up from reference TRBV5-5 and TRBJ2-2): DAGVTQSPTHLIKTRGQQVTLRCSPISGHKSVSWYQQVLGQGPQFIFQYYEKEERGRGNFPDRFSARQFPNYSSELNVNALLLGDSALYLCASSGLGTPNTGELFFGEGSRLTVL.

The chain combines TRBV4-1 with TRBJ1-2; D is uncertain. CDR1 and CDR2 from the germline V gene are MGHRA and YSYEKL. V shed 0 bases and J shed 4 bases, with 6 bases lying between them. There are 13 residues in the CDR3. In DNA form, the CDR3 reads TGCGCCAGCAGCCAAGAGATGCCCTATGGCTACACCTTC. Translating gives CASSQEMPYGYTF.

The chain joins TRBV7-2 to TRBJ2-1; D may be TRBD1 or TRBD2 (5 bases each). CDR1 is SGHTA, CDR2 FQGNSA, per germline. Deletions cut 5 bases from V and 5 bases from J, with 13 bases between. There are 14 residues in the CDR3. CDR3 in DNA: TGTGCCAGCAGCACGGACACTAGAGACAATGAGCAGTTCTTC. As protein: CASSTDTRDNEQFF.

V usage is TRBV12-3 or TRBV12-4 and J usage is TRBJ2-7, with a possible D match to TRBD1 (5 bases). The CDR3 loop spans 15 amino acids. V lost 6 bases and J lost 2, with 17 bases in between. The CDR3 nucleotides read TGTGCCAGCAGCACCTGCAGGGAAGGGGCCTACGAGCAGTACTTC. It codes for CASSTCREGAYEQYF.

The CDR3 DNA reads TGCAGTGCAACCAGGGGTGAGACCCAGTTCTTC. Translated, it gives CSATRGETQFF. The rearrangement joins TRBV20-1 to TRBJ2-1; tentatively, D is TRBD1 (6 bases). V lost 6 bases, J lost 13 bases, and 16 bases lay in between. Germline CDR1 and CDR2: DFQATT and SNEGSKA (reference sequence). This CDR3 has 11 residues.

Regarding this clonotype: A much larger clone is a single base away; this may be a read error. The chain couples TRBV2 to TRBJ2-7, with unresolved D. Per the germline V gene, CDR1 is SNHLY and CDR2 is FYNNEI. Trimming pared 7 bases from V and 6 bases from J, leaving 16 bases between. This CDR3 is built from 13 residues. The CDR3 DNA follows: TGTGCCAGCAATGCTGAGAGAGGCGGCGAGCAGTACTTC. Amino acid sequence: CASNAERGGEQYF.

The CDR3 nucleotides are TGTGCCAGCAGCGTCCCAGGGATGAATTCACCCCTCCACTTT. This encodes CASSVPGMNSPLHF. The chain combines TRBV7-9 with TRBJ1-6; a weak D match, TRBD1 (5 bases). Trimming took 5 bases from V and 7 from J, leaving 12 bases between them. CDR1 and CDR2 (germline): SEHNR, FQNEAQ (reference sequence). The CDR3 is 14 residues long.

About this clonotype: The junction departs from germline at one end; a sequencing error may be responsible. The chain has TRBV7-3 and TRBJ2-2, with TRBD2 matching over 7 bases. CDR1 is SGHTA and CDR2 is FQGTGA in the germline V gene. This CDR3 spans 14 amino acids. CDR3 loop: CASGLDGLEGELFF. Here the CDR3 DNA reads TGTGCCAGCGGCTTAGACGGACTAGAAGGGGAGCTGTTTTTT.

The J gene is TRBJ2-3, the V gene TRBV7-8; TRBD2 might be the D (6 bases). The CDR3 spans 17 residues. Trimming removed 5 bases at V and 5 bases at J, with 23 bases between. The germline V gene has CDR1 SGHVS and CDR2 FQNEAQ. The CDR3 spells CASSIPIGRIGGDTQYF. The DNA for the CDR3 is TGTGCCAGCAGCATCCCAATCGGGAGAATCGGAGGAGATACGCAGTATTTT.

This clonotype was recorded many times. The J gene is TRBJ2-2, the V gene TRBV12-3 or TRBV12-4; TRBD1 agrees at 9 bases. J lost 0 bases, V lost 5 bases, and 7 bases had no gene match. The CDR3 length is 17 residues. The chain's CDR3 is CASSQPGQGSNTGELFF. CDR3 DNA: TGTGCCAGCAGTCAGCCGGGACAGGGATCGAACACCGGGGAGCTGTTTTTT.